The clone carrying this TCR beta chain was seen at least ten times. This sample stems from a study of neurological immune-mediated disorders. The making of cDNA relied on 5'RACE with 10-nucleotide random UMIs. TCRdb fed the 5' RACE reads into MiXCR, producing one record per CDR3 protein. Of roughly 46,000 distinct CDR3 sequences detected, 1.9% appear once; the ten largest clones hold roughly 2.1%. This TCR came from a woman aged 40 to 50 with multiple sclerosis. The sample taken for sequencing was PBMCs.

The CDR3 here is CASSLGVQGGYEQYF. The CDR3 DNA sequence: TGTGCCAGCAGTCTTGGGGTCCAGGGGGGCTACGAGCAGTACTTC. This rearrangement joins TRBV3-1 to TRBJ2-7, with D perhaps matching TRBD1 (7 bases). The CDR3 loop spans 15 amino acids. V gave up 6 bases and J gave up 3 bases, with 18 bases separating them. Germline CDR1 and CDR2: LGHDT and YNNKEL (reference sequence).